This record covers a single TCR beta chain. Assay: immunoSEQ multiplex PCR; the TCRdb copy retains only in-frame clones and omits some. The sample lists 25,000 to 35,000 clones, roughly nine tenths occurring once. Germline V gives CDR1 LNHDA, CDR2 SQIVND (reference sequence). The CDR3 is 13 residues long. Germline trimming cut 4 bases from V and 6 bases from J; bases unmatched to any gene: 3. This record belongs to a study of multiple sclerosis patients with progressive multifocal leukoencephalopathy. Time point: around six months of natalizumab therapy. The clonotype originates from a human donor with multiple sclerosis. The rearrangement joins TRBV19 to TRBJ1-2, with 9 bases matching TRBD1. Sequencing was performed on PBMCs, taken from a patient treated with natalizumab. Here the CDR3 reads CASSRGQGNGYTF. The CDR3 nucleotides are TGTGCCAGTAGTAGGGGACAGGGCAATGGCTACACCTTC.